This T cell receptor (beta chain) was observed in a study of T cell responses to AZD1222 COVID-19 vaccine. Points from the study as a whole: Nearly half of the spike-specific TCRs reportedly recognize variant regions that carry no mutations.

The method was immunoSEQ multiplex PCR; TCRdb's version includes in-frame clones alone and lacks a portion of them. This sample has approximately 94,000 clones, with 85% to 95% found just once. The ends were cut back, 5 bases at V and 6 bases at J, with 17 bases in the middle. Germline values: CDR1 MNHEY, CDR2 SVGAGI. CDR3 length: 15 residues. On this clone itself: Its specificity is unknown.

This clonotype was sampled from an adult in good health. The source was peripheral blood, collected on day 0 of AZD1222 vaccination. The chain employs TRBV6-5 and TRBJ1-5, with D tentatively TRBD1 (5 bases). CDR3: CASSTQGSVGQPQHF. The CDR3, as DNA: TGTGCCAGCAGTACCCAGGGTTCAGTTGGTCAGCCCCAGCATTTT.